This T cell receptor beta chain derives from a study of blood T cell repertoires in COVID-19. Study-wide background: The study drew acute and convalescent COVID-19 samples from the United States, Italy and Spain. Sources were T cells, B-cell-depleted T cells, or PBMCs; the material itself was cDNA or gDNA.

Germline CDR1 LGHDT, CDR2 YNNKEL (reference sequence). Trimming cost V 3 bases and J 5 bases, with 11 bases left between them. The CDR3 is 14 amino acids. Seattle patients were enrolled while actively infected and followed longitudinally. Methods used by the authors: Nucleated cell counts were estimated from reference gene primer amplification. Sequenced by immunoSEQ multiplex PCR; TCRdb stores in-frame clones only, minus some. That table is the source of V, J and clone size, and D and trimming were worked out from the DNA. Counted here are around 210,000 clones, less than 85% occurring once; the ten biggest clones make up about 7.8%.

This TCR was sampled from a woman older than 75 with COVID-19, enrolled during active disease. The genes are TRBV3-1 (or the pseudogene TRBV3-2) and TRBJ1-5; tentative D call: TRBD1 (6 bases). Sequenced sample: peripheral blood. The CDR3 protein is CASSHSTGYQPQHF. The CDR3 DNA reads as TGTGCCAGCAGCCACAGCACAGGGTATCAGCCCCAGCATTTT.